A selection of T cell receptor beta chains follows, all from one sample in a study of T cell repertoires in cytomegalovirus infection. Via MiXCR, TCRdb re-called the reads, giving one row per CDR3 protein. The table lists about 920,000 distinct CDR3 sequences, approximately 31% of them singletons, with over 12% in the top ten. For these receptors, no antigen is known. This material consisted of cultured CD8+ T cells from PBMCs, taken from culture after CMV antigen stimulation. These receptors were taken from a human donor in good health (CMV status not recorded). Some clones in this sample may be carry-over from other donors' samples. Both conserved end residues are part of each CDR3. A D gene is named only where the DNA matches it firmly.

>TRBV19|TRBJ1-2|NA
CASTSTPLGGYTF
>TRBV5-3|TRBJ1-2|NA
CASSRTEKIYGYTF
>TRBV7-6|TRBJ1-4|NA
CASSWTLGDERLFF
>TRBV27|TRBJ1-1|NA
CASSGGFEAFF
>TRBV5-4|TRBJ1-6|NA
CASRALGGHNSPLHF
>TRBV7-9|TRBJ2-6|NA
CASRQATISAGANVLTF
>TRBV3-1|TRBJ1-4|NA
CASSKWVGTENEKLFF
>TRBV7-9|TRBJ2-5|TRBD1
CASTGTGVFVETQYF
>TRBV7-9|TRBJ2-1|NA
CASSPPAGPYNEQFF
>TRBV7-6|TRBJ2-1|NA
CASSLVSLSSYNEQFF
>TRBV5-5|TRBJ2-3|TRBD1
CASSFQGAPDTQYF
>TRBV2|TRBJ2-3|NA
CASSPLRGEVFTDTQYF
>TRBV12-3/TRBV12-4|TRBJ1-2|NA
CASSVSGTNYGYTF
>TRBV12-5|TRBJ2-1|TRBD2
CASGLVDLAGTEEQFF
>TRBV7-9|TRBJ1-1|NA
CASSLVRPNTEAFF